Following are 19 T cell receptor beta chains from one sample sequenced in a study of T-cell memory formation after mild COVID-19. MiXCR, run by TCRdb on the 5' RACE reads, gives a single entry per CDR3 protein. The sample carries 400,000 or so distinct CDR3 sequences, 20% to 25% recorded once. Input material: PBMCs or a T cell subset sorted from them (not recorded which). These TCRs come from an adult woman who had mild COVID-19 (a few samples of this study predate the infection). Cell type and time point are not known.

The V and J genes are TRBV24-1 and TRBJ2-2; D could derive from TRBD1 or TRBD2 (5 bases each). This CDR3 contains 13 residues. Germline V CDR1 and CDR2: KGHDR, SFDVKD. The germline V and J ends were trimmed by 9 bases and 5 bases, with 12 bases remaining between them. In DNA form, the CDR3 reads TGTGCCACCTCAAGAGGGGCGACCGGGGAGCTGTTTTTT. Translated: CATSRGATGELFF.

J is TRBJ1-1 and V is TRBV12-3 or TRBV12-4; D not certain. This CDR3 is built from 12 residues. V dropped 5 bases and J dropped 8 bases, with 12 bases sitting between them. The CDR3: CASSPETDEAFF. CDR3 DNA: TGTGCCAGCAGTCCAGAAACAGACGAAGCTTTCTTT.

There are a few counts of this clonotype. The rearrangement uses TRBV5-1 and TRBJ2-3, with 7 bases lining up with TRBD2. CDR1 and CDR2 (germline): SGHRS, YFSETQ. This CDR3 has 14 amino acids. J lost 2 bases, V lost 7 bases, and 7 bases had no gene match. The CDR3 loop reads CASRQAGNTDTQYF. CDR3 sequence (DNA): TGCGCCAGCCGACAAGCGGGAAACACAGATACGCAGTATTTT. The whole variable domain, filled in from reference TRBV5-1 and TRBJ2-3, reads KAGVTQTPRYLIKTRGQQVTLSCSPISGHRSVSWYQQTPGQGLQFLFEYFSETQRNKGNFPGRFSGRQFSNSRSEMNVSTLELGDSALYLCASRQAGNTDTQYFGPGTRLTVL.

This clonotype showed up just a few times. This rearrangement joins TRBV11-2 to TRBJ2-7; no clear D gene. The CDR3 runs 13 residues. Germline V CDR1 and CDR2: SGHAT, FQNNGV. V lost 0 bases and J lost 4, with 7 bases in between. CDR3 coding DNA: TGTGCCAGCAGCTTAGATCTAGATTACGAGCAGTACTTC. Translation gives CASSLDLDYEQYF.

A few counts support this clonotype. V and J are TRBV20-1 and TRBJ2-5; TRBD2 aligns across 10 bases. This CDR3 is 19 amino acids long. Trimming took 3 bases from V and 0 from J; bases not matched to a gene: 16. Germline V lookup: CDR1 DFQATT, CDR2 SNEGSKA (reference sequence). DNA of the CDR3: TGCAGTGCTAGGCATCCGGGAGTAGCGGGAGGCCCGTACCAAGAGACCCAGTACTTC. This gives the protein CSARHPGVAGGPYQETQYF.

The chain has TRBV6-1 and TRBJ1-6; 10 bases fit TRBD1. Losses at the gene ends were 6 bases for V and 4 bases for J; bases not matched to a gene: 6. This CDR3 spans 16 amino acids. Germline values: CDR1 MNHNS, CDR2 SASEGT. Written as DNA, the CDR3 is TGTGCCAGCAGCACCGGGACAGGGGATTATAATTCACCCCTCCACTTT. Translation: CASSTGTGDYNSPLHF.

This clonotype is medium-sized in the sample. Here the CDR3 reads CASRSTGTDAYEQYF. DNA of the CDR3: TGTGCCAGCAGGTCTACCGGGACAGACGCCTACGAGCAGTACTTC. The gene calls are TRBV7-2 and TRBJ2-7; the match to TRBD1 covers 7 bases. Germline V gives CDR1 SGHTA, CDR2 FQGNSA. Unmatched junction bases numbered 10, after V lost 6 bases and J lost 2 bases. The CDR3 has 15 amino acids.

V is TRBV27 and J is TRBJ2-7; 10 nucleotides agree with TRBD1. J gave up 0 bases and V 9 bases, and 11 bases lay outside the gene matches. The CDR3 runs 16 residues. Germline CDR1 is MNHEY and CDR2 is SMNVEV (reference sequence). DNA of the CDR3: TGTGCCAGTAGTGCCAGACAGGGGGCGAGCTCCTACGAGCAGTACTTC. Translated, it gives CASSARQGASSYEQYF.

CDR3 protein: CASSYGPELVGQETQYF. For the CDR3, the DNA is TGTGCCAGCAGTTACGGGCCTGAGCTAGTAGGACAAGAGACCCAGTACTTC. The chain uses TRBV6-2 or TRBV6-3 and TRBJ2-5; no reliable D call. Between the trimmed V and J ends, which lost 2 bases and 2 bases, there was a span of 18 bases. Germline V gives CDR1 MNHEY, CDR2 SVGEGT. The CDR3 runs to 17 residues.

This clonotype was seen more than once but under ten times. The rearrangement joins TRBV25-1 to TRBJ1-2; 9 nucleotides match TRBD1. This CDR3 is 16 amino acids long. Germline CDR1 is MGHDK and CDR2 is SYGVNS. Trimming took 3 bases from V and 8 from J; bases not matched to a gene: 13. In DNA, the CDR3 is TGTGCCAGCAGTGATCTAACAGGGGGCGCATGGCGGGGCTACACCTTC. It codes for CASSDLTGGAWRGYTF.

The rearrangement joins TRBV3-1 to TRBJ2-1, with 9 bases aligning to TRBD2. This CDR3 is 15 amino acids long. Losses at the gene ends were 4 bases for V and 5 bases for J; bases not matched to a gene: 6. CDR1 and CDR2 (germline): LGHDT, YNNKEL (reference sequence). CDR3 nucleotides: TGTGCCAGCAGCCCGCTGGGACTAGCAAACAATGAGCAGTTCTTC. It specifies CASSPLGLANNEQFF.

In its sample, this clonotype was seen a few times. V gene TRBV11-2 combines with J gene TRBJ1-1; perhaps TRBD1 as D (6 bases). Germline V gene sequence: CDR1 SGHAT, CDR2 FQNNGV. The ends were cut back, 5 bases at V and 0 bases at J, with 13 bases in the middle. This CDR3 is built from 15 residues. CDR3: CASSPRTEMNTEAFF. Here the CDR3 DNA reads TGTGCCAGCAGCCCAAGGACAGAGATGAACACTGAAGCTTTCTTT.

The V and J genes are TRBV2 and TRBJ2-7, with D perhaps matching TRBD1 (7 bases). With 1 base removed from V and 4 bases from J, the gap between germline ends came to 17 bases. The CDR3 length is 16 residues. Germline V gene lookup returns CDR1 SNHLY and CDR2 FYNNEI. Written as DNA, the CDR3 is TGTGCCAGCAGTGAAGTGGGCGGGACAGAGCGTTACGAGCAGTACTTC. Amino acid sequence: CASSEVGGTERYEQYF.

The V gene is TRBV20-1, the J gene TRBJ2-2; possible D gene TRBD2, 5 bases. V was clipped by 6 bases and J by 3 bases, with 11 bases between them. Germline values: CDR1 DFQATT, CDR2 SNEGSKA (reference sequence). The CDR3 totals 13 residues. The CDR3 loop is CSARTRDTGELFF. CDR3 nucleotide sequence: TGCAGTGCGCGAACTAGAGACACCGGGGAGCTGTTTTTT.

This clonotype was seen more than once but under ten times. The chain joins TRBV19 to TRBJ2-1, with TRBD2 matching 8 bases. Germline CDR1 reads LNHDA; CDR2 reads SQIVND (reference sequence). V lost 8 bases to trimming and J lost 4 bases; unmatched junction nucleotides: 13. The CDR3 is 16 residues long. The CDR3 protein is CASSLGGGTQYNEQFF. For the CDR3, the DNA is TGTGCCAGTTCACTCGGGGGGGGCACTCAGTACAATGAGCAGTTCTTC.

In nucleotides, the CDR3 is TGTGCCAGCAGTTGGACTAGCGGGAGGGCCGGGACAGATACGCAGTATTTT. Translation gives CASSWTSGRAGTDTQYF. The chain is built from TRBV6-2 or TRBV6-3 and TRBJ2-3; 15 bases map to TRBD2. Germline values: CDR1 MNHEY, CDR2 SVGEGT. This CDR3 is built from 17 residues. V shed 4 bases, J shed 3 bases, and the junction held 5 bases outside the gene matches.

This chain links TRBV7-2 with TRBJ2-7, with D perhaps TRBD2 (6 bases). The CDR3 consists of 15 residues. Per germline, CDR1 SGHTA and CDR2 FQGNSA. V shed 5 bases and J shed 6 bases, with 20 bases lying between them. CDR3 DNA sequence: TGTGCCAGCAGCCCCACGGCGGGGCAGGGAACCGAGCAGTACTTC. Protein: CASSPTAGQGTEQYF. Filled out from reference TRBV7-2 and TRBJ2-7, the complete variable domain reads GAGVSQSPSNKVTEKGKDVELRCDPISGHTALYWYRQSLGQGLEFLIYFQGNSAPDKSGLPSDRFSAERTGGSVSTLTIQRTQQEDSAVYLCASSPTAGQGTEQYFGPGTRLTVT.

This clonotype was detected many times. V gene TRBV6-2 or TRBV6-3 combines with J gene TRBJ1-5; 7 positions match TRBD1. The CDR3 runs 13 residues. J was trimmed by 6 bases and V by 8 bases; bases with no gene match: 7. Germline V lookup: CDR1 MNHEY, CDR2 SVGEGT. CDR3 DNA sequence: TGTGCCAGCGGCAGACAGGGTACTCAGCCCCAGCATTTT. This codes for CASGRQGTQPQHF.

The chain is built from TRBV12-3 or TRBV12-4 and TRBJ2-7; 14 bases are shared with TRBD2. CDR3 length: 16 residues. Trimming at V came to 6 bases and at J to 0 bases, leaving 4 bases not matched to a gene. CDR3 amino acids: CASSPGLAGGSYEQYF. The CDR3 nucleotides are TGTGCCAGCAGCCCTGGACTAGCGGGGGGCTCCTACGAGCAGTACTTC.